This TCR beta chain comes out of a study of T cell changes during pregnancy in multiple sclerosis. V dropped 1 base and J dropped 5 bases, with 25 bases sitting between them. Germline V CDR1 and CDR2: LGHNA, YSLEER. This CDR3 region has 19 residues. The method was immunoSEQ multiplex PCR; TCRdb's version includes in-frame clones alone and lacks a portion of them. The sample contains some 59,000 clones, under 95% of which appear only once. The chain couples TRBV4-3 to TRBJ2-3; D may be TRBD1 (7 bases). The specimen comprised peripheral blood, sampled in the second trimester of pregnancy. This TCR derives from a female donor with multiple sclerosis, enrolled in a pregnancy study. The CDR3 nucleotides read TGCGCCAGCAGCCAAGTCAGGGGGACGGCTAGCGAAACTCGAGATACGCAGTATTTT. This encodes CASSQVRGTASETRDTQYF.